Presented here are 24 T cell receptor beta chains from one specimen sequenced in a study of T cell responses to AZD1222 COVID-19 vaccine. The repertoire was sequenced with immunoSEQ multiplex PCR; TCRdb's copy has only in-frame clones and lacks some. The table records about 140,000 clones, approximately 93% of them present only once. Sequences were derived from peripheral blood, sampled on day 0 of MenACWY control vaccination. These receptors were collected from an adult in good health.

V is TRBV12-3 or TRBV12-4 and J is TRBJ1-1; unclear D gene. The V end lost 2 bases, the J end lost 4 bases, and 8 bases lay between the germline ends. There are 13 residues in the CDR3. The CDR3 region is CASSLTRGTEAFF. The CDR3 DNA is TGTGCCAGCAGTTTAACACGGGGCACTGAAGCTTTCTTT.

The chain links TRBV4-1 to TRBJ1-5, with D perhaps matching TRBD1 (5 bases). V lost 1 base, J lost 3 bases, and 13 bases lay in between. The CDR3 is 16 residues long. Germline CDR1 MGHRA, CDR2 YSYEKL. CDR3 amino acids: CASSQVMRQYNQPQHF. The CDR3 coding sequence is TGCGCCAGCAGCCAAGTTATGAGACAGTACAATCAGCCCCAGCATTTT.

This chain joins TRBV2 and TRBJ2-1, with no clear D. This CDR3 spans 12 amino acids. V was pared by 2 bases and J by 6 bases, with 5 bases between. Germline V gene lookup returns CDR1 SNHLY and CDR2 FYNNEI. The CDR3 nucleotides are TGTGCCAGCAGTGAACAGAGCAATGAGCAGTTCTTC. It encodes CASSEQSNEQFF. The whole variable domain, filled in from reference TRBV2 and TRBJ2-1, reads EPEVTQTPSHQVTQMGQEVILRCVPISNHLYFYWYRQILGQKVEFLVSFYNNEISEKSEIFDDQFSVERPDGSNFTLKIRSTKLEDSAMYFCASSEQSNEQFFGPGTRLTVL.

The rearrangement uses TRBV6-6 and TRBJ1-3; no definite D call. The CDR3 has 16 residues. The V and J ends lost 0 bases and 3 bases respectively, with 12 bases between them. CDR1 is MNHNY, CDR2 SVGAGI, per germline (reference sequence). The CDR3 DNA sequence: TGTGCCAGCAGTTACTCGATATGGGGTGGTGGAAACACCATATATTTT. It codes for CASSYSIWGGGNTIYF.

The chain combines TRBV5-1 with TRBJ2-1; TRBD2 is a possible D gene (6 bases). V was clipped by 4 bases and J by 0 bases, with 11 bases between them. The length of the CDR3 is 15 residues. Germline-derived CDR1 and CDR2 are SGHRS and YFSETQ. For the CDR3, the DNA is TGCGCCAGCAGCCCAGGGACTCCCTCCTACAATGAGCAGTTCTTC. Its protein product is CASSPGTPSYNEQFF.

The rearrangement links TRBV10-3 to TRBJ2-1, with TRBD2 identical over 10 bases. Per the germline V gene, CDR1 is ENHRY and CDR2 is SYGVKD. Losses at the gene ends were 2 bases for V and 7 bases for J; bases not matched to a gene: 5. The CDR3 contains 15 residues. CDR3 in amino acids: CAISEPLAGENEQFF. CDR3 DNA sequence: TGTGCCATCAGTGAGCCCCTAGCGGGGGAAAATGAGCAGTTCTTC.

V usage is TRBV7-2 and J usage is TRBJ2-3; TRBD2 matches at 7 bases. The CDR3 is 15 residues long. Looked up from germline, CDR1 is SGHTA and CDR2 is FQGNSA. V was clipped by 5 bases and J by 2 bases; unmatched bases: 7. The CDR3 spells CASSDTGTNTDTQYF. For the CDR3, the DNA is TGTGCCAGCAGCGACACCGGGACTAACACAGATACGCAGTATTTT.

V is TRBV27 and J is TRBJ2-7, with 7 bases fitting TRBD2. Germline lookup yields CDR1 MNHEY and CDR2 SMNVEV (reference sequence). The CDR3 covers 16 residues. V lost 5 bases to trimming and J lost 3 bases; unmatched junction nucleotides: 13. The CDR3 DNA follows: TGTGCCAGCAGTCCCTTTGGGGCTAGCGGTTTCTACGAGCAGTACTTC. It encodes CASSPFGASGFYEQYF.

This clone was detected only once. CDR3 amino acids: CASSDRGGLSGNTIYF. The CDR3 DNA sequence: TGTGCCAGCTCCGACCGGGGGGGTCTCTCTGGAAACACCATATATTTT. The chain couples TRBV19 to TRBJ1-3, with TRBD1 as a possible D gene (5 bases). The CDR3 consists of 16 residues. V gave up 9 bases and J gave up 0 bases, with 18 bases separating them. The germline V gene has CDR1 LNHDA and CDR2 SQIVND (reference sequence).

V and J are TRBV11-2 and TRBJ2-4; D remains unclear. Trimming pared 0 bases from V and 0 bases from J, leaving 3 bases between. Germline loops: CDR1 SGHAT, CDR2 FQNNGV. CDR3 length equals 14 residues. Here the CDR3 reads CASSLEVAKNIQYF. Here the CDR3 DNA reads TGTGCCAGCAGCTTAGAAGTAGCCAAAAACATTCAGTACTTC. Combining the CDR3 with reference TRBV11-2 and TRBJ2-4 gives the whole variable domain EAGVAQSPRYKIIEKRQSVAFWCNPISGHATLYWYQQILGQGPKLLIQFQNNGVVDDSQLPKDRFSAERLKGVDSTLKIQPAKLEDSAVYLCASSLEVAKNIQYFGAGTRLSVL.

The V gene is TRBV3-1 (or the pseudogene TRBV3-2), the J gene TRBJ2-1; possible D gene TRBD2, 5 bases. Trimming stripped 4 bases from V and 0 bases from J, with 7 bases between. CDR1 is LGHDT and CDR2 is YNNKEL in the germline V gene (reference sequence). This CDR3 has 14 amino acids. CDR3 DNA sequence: TGTGCCAGCAGCCCACTAGACTCCTACAATGAGCAGTTCTTC. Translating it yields CASSPLDSYNEQFF.

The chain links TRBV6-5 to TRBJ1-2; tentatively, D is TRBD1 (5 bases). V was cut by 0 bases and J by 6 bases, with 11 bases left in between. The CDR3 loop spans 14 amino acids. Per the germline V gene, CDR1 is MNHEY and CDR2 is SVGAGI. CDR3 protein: CASSYSGDPNGYTF. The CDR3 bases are TGTGCCAGCAGTTACTCTGGGGACCCTAATGGCTACACCTTC.

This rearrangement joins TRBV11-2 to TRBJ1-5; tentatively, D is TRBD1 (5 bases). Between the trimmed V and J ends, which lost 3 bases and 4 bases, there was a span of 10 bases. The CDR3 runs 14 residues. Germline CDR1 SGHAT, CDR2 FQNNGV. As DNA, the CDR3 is TGTGCCAGCAGCTTGGGACCCTTAAATCAGCCCCAGCATTTT. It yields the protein CASSLGPLNQPQHF.

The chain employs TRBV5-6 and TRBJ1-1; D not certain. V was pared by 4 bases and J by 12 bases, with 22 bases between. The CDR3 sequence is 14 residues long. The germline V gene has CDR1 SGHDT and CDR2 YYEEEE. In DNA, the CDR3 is TGTGCCAGCAGCCTATCTAGGATGGTTGGCGAAACTTTCTTT. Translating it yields CASSLSRMVGETFF. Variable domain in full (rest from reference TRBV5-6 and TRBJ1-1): DAGVTQSPTHLIKTRGQQVTLRCSPKSGHDTVSWYQQALGQGPQFIFQYYEEEERQRGNFPDRFSGHQFPNYSSELNVNALLLGDSALYLCASSLSRMVGETFFGQGTRLTVV.

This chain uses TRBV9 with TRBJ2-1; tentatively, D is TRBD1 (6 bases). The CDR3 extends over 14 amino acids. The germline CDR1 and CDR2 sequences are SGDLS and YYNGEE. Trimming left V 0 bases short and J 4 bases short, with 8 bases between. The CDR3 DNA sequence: TGTGCCAGCAGCGTAGGGGACACGTACAATGAGCAGTTCTTC. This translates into CASSVGDTYNEQFF.

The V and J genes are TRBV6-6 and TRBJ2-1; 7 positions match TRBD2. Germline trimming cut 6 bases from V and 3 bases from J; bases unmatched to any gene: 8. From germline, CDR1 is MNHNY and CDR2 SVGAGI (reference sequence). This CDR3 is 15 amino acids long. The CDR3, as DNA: TGTGCCAGCAGGGGGGGGACTAATTACTACAATGAGCAGTTCTTC. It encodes CASRGGTNYYNEQFF.

CDR3 nucleotides: TGCGCCAGCAGTGAGCGGGGGTCCGGCAATCAGCCCCAGCATTTT. Translated: CASSERGSGNQPQHF. The rearrangement links TRBV10-2 to TRBJ1-5; the D gene is possibly TRBD1 (5 bases). The CDR3 totals 15 residues. Germline V lookup: CDR1 WSHSY, CDR2 SAAADI. The V end was cut by 2 bases, the J end by 2 bases, with 10 bases between.

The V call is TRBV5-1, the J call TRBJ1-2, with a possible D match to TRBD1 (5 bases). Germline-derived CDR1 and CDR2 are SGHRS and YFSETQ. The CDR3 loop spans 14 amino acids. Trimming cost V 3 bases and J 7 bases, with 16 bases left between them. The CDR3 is CASSSGPSRPGYTF. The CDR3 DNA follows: TGCGCCAGCAGCTCGGGACCGTCACGTCCTGGCTACACCTTC.

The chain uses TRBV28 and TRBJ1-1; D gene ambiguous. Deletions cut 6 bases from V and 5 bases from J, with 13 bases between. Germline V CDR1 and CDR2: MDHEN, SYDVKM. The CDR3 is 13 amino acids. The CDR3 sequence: CASSPTWETEAFF. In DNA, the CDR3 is TGTGCCAGCAGCCCTACATGGGAAACTGAAGCTTTCTTT.

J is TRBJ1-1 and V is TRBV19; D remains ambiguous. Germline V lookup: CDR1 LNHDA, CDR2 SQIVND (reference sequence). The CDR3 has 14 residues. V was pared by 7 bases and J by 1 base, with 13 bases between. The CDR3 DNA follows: TGTGCCAGTACCCTGGATGCGACGAACACTGAAGCTTTCTTT. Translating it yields CASTLDATNTEAFF.

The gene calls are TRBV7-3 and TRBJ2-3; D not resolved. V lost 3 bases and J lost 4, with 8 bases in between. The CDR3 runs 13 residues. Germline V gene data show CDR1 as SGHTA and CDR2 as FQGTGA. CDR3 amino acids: CASSFVGADTQYF. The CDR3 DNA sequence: TGTGCCAGCAGCTTTGTAGGAGCAGATACGCAGTATTTT.

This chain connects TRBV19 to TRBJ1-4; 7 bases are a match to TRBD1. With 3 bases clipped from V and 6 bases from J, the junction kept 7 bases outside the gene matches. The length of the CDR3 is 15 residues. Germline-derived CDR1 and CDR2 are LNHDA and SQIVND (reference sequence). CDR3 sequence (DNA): TGTGCCAGTAGTATTTACAGGGGCTCCGATGAAAAACTGTTTTTT. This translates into CASSIYRGSDEKLFF. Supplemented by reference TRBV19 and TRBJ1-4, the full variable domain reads DGGITQSPKYLFRKEGQNVTLSCEQNLNHDAMYWYRQDPGQGLRLIYYSQIVNDFQKGDIAEGYSVSREKKESFPLTVTSAQKNPTAFYLCASSIYRGSDEKLFFGSGTQLSVL.

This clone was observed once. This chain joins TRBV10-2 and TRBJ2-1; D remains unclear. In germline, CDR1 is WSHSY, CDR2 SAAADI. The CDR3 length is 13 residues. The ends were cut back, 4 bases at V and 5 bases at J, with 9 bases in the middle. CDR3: CASSGRVHNEQFF. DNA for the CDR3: TGCGCCAGCAGTGGTAGGGTCCACAATGAGCAGTTCTTC.

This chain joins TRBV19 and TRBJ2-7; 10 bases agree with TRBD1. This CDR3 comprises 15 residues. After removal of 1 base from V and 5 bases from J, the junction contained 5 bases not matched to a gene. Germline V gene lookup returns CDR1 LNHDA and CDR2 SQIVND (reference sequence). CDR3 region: CASSIVGTGDNEQYF. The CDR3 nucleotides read TGTGCCAGTAGTATAGTAGGGACAGGGGATAACGAGCAGTACTTC.